This TCR beta chain was recovered during a study of T cell responses to AZD1222 COVID-19 vaccine. Turning to the study itself: Samples with a second dose at about 4 or about 12 weeks were pooled together. Study conclusions and caveats: Researchers took repertoire samples only after the peak T cell response had come. Spike was spanned by vaccine-associated CD4 TCRs, with dominance at 160-218 and 743-854. A reported finding is that nearly half of spike-specific TCRs target unmutated variant regions.

CDR1 LNHDA and CDR2 SQIVND come from the germline V gene (reference sequence). This CDR3 has 16 residues. Trimming cost V 9 bases and J 8 bases; bases outside gene matches: 16. This clone was seen once. The target antigen is unknown. Sequenced by immunoSEQ multiplex PCR; TCRdb stores in-frame clones only, minus some. The sample shows about 83,000 clones, 75% to 90% of them seen only once. This chain uses TRBV19 with TRBJ2-1, with 10 positions matching TRBD2. This receptor was identified in an adult in good health. The sequencing used peripheral blood, collected on day 0 of AZD1222 vaccination. CDR3: CASTRGGAGGVYEQFF. Here the CDR3 DNA reads TGTGCCAGCACCCGCGGGGGAGCGGGAGGGGTCTATGAGCAGTTCTTC.